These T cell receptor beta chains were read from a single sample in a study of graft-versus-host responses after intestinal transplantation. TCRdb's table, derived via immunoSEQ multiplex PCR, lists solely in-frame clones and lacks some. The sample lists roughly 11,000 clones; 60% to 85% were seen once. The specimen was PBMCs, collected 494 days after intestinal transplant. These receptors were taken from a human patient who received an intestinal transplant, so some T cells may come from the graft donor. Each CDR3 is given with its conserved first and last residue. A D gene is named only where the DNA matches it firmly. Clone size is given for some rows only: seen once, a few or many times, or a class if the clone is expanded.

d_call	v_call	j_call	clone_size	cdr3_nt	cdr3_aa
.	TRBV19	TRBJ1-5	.	TGTGCCAGTACATACCTTCCAGGCAATCAGCCCCAGCATTTT	CASTYLPGNQPQHF
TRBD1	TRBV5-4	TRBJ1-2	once	TGTGCCAGCAGCTGGGGGACAGGGGGCAACTATGGCTACACCTTC	CASSWGTGGNYGYTF
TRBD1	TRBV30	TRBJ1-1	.	TGTGCCTGGAGTCTCACAGGGGGCGTGGACACTGAAGCTTTCTTT	CAWSLTGGVDTEAFF
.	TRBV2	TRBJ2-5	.	TGTGCCAGCAGTCTACTAGGGACTTCCACTAGACAGACCCAGTACTTC	CASSLLGTSTRQTQYF
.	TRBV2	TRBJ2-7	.	TGTGCCAGCCTGAGGGACTTCACAAACGAGCAGTACTTC	CASLRDFTNEQYF
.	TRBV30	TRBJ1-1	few	TGTGCCTGGAGTCGAGGACACGCGAACACTGAAGCTTTCTTT	CAWSRGHANTEAFF
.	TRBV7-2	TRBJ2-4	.	TGTGCCAGCAGCTTAGATGGGGGGACTCAAAACATTCAGTACTTC	CASSLDGGTQNIQYF
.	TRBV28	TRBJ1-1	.	TGTGCCAGCAGTTTTCCGACAGCGAACACTGAAGCTTTCTTT	CASSFPTANTEAFF
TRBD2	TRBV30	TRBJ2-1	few	TGTGCCTGGAGTGTCAGCGGGAGGGACGTTAGTGAGCAGTTCTTC	CAWSVSGRDVSEQFF
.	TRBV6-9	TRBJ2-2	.	TGTGCCAGCAGTTACTCCGGGGAGAACACCGGGGAGCTGTTTTTT	CASSYSGENTGELFF
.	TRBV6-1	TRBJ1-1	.	TGTGCCAGCGCTAGATCGATCGGGAACACTGAAGCTTTCTTT	CASARSIGNTEAFF
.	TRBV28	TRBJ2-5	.	TGTGCCAGCAGTCATAATCACCTAGGGGAGACCCAGTACTTC	CASSHNHLGETQYF
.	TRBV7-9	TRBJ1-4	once	TGTGCCAGCACCCGGGGGGTGGGTGAAAAACTGTTTTTT	CASTRGVGEKLFF
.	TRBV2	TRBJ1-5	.	TGTGCCAGCAGTGAACGACGGGGAAGCGGCCAGCCCCAGCATTTT	CASSERRGSGQPQHF
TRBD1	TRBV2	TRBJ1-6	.	TGTGCCAGCCGGGACAGGGGTTTAACACCCCTCCACTTT	CASRDRGLTPLHF
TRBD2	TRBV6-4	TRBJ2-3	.	TGTGCCAGCAGTGTCTTAGCGGGAGAAGGCACAGATACGCAGTATTTT	CASSVLAGEGTDTQYF